The 6 T cell receptor beta chains below were found in one sample sequenced in a study of cytomegalovirus exposure and HLA in healthy donors. The PCR was carried out with 60 Vbeta primers and 13 Jbeta primers. Data came from immunoSEQ multiplex PCR; TCRdb stores just in-frame clones and leaves some out. The repertoire holds about 92,000 clones, with 81% as singletons. Material for sequencing was PBMCs. The receptors stem from a girl aged 2-10 years in good health and CMV-seropositive.

The J gene is TRBJ1-2, the V gene TRBV7-9; D is perhaps TRBD1 (5 bases). V dropped 5 bases and J dropped 3 bases, with 22 bases sitting between them. This CDR3 contains 17 residues. Germline V gives CDR1 SEHNR, CDR2 FQNEAQ (reference sequence). Here the CDR3 reads CASSERLGPTGDYGYTF. For the CDR3, the DNA is TGTGCCAGCAGCGAGAGACTGGGACCGACGGGGGACTATGGCTACACCTTC.

This clone occurred a few times. V usage is TRBV6-5 and J usage is TRBJ2-3; D not certain. The CDR3 contains 16 residues. V was trimmed by 0 bases and J by 2 bases, leaving 12 bases between them. The germline V gene encodes CDR1 MNHEY and CDR2 SVGAGI. The CDR3 protein is CASSYSIIAVTDTQYF. The CDR3 coding sequence is TGTGCCAGCAGTTACTCGATAATCGCGGTCACAGATACGCAGTATTTT.

This chain links TRBV30 with TRBJ1-2, with D possibly matching TRBD1 (6 bases). This CDR3 is built from 12 residues. Per the germline V gene, CDR1 is GTSNPN and CDR2 is SVGIG (reference sequence). Trimming pared 4 bases from V and 1 base from J, leaving 7 bases between. CDR3 DNA sequence: TGTGCCTGGACAGGGGTTAACTATGGCTACACCTTC. Encoded protein: CAWTGVNYGYTF.

This chain uses TRBV28 with TRBJ1-5; D possibly corresponds to TRBD1 (6 bases). Germline V gene lookup returns CDR1 MDHEN and CDR2 SYDVKM. The CDR3 sequence is 14 residues long. Between the trimmed V and J ends, which lost 6 bases and 2 bases, there was a span of 11 bases. This CDR3 reads CASRAGQGNQPQHF. DNA for the CDR3: TGTGCCAGCAGAGCGGGACAAGGCAATCAGCCCCAGCATTTT.

The V and J genes are TRBV5-1 and TRBJ1-3, with unresolved D. The V gene lost 2 bases and the J gene lost 4 bases, with 4 bases spanning the gap. Germline V lookup: CDR1 SGHRS, CDR2 YFSETQ. The CDR3 is made up of 12 amino acids. The DNA of the CDR3 is TGCGCCAGCAGCTTAAGCGGAAACACCATATATTTT. As protein: CASSLSGNTIYF.

The V and J genes are TRBV28 and TRBJ1-1; D is possibly TRBD1 (6 bases). V gave up 2 bases and J gave up 0 bases, with 13 bases separating them. The CDR3 sequence is 16 residues long. CDR1 is MDHEN and CDR2 is SYDVKM in the germline V gene. The CDR3 DNA is TGTGCCAGCAGTTTACCCCAACAGGGATTGAACACTGAAGCTTTCTTT. It specifies CASSLPQQGLNTEAFF.